This T cell receptor (beta chain) was captured in a study of T cell responses to AZD1222 COVID-19 vaccine. Germline V gives CDR1 SGHRS, CDR2 YFSETQ. V was trimmed by 2 bases and J by 0 bases, leaving 8 bases between them. CDR3 length: 15 amino acids. Assay used: immunoSEQ multiplex PCR; TCRdb lists only in-frame clones, some missing. The sample records approximately 150,000 clones, 90% being singletons. The specimen was peripheral blood, collected on day 0 of AZD1222 vaccination. The TCR sequence derives from an adult in good health. The V and J genes are TRBV5-1 and TRBJ2-2; D is undetermined. CDR3 loop: CASSLSIANTGELFF. CDR3 nucleotide sequence: TGCGCCAGCAGCTTATCAATCGCGAACACCGGGGAGCTGTTTTTT. Using reference TRBV5-1 and TRBJ2-2 for the parts outside the CDR3, the full variable domain is KAGVTQTPRYLIKTRGQQVTLSCSPISGHRSVSWYQQTPGQGLQFLFEYFSETQRNKGNFPGRFSGRQFSNSRSEMNVSTLELGDSALYLCASSLSIANTGELFFGEGSRLTVL.